Listed below are T cell receptor beta chains from one sample, sequenced in a study of shared clonotypes between healthy human individuals. TCRdb's table, derived via immunoSEQ multiplex PCR, lists solely in-frame clones and lacks some. The sample includes 2 million to 3 million clones, approximately 93% seen only once; the top ten take approximately 0.37%. Material: naive CD4+ T cells from PBMCs. The receptors originated from a man between 18 and 35 years old in good health. Some clones in this sample may be carry-over from other donors' samples. Each CDR3 is given with its conserved first and last residue. The order of the fields is CDR3 length, D gene, V gene, J gene, CDR3 protein. A D gene is named only where the DNA matches it firmly.

16	TRBD2	TRBV9	TRBJ2-1	CASSVESGRTGYEQFF
14	-	TRBV2	TRBJ2-1	CASIMDYLYNEQFF
15	TRBD1	TRBV28	TRBJ1-4	CASRDPTGVNEKLFF
16	TRBD1	TRBV5-1	TRBJ2-1	CASSYLDRGRDNEQFF
16	-	TRBV5-1	TRBJ1-3	CASSLGAGDSGNTIYF
14	TRBD1	TRBV11-2	TRBJ1-2	CASSFLTGGRGYTF
15	TRBD1	TRBV19	TRBJ2-1	CASSSQGAIGNEQFF
13	-	TRBV6-1	TRBJ1-1	CASSAEGAAEAFF
16	TRBD1	TRBV19	TRBJ1-5	CASSTVGTGVGQPQHF
14	TRBD2	TRBV6-5	TRBJ2-7	CASSQLAGHYEQYF
14	TRBD1	TRBV2	TRBJ2-2	CASRGQLNTGELFF
15	TRBD1	TRBV11-3	TRBJ2-2	CASSSTGAETGELFF
13	-	TRBV5-1	TRBJ1-2	CASSLNSMSGYTF
17	TRBD2	TRBV5-4	TRBJ2-3	CASSAQIAGPSTDTQYF
16	-	TRBV5-1	TRBJ2-4	CASTRGESGRVNIQYF
14	-	TRBV18	TRBJ2-5	CASSPGGAGETQYF
19	-	TRBV7-9	TRBJ1-4	CASSLGNALAMVTNEKLFF
13	TRBD1	TRBV9	TRBJ2-5	CASSGNRGETQYF
14	-	TRBV5-1	TRBJ2-7	CASSWAGQTHEQYF
11	TRBD2	TRBV29-1	TRBJ2-7	CSASGTYEQYF
12	-	TRBV5-1	TRBJ2-1	CASSLTGNEQFF
13	-	TRBV7-9	TRBJ1-5	CACGRGDNQPQHF
11	-	TRBV27	TRBJ2-2	CASTTTGELFF
15	-	TRBV6-6	TRBJ2-6	CASMLPLGGANVLTF
15	-	TRBV9	TRBJ1-4	CASSVAPGGNEKLFF
11	-	TRBV30	TRBJ1-2	CALKVRVGYTF
15	TRBD1	TRBV6-1	TRBJ2-5	CASSRTGASGETQYF
14	TRBD1	TRBV2	TRBJ1-2	CASREGQGSHGYTF
17	-	TRBV5-5	TRBJ1-1	CASSWEVRYGRWTEAFF
11	-	TRBV29-1	TRBJ1-1	CSARENTEAFF
15	TRBD1	TRBV5-1	TRBJ2-1	CASSSVQGAVGEQFF
15	TRBD2	TRBV27	TRBJ2-7	CASRFQGLATYEQYF
14	-	TRBV6-1	TRBJ2-5	CASSERQGRETQYF
18	TRBD1	TRBV4-2	TRBJ1-2	CASSQVRWKGANNYGYTF
16	-	TRBV5-3	TRBJ2-7	CARSFYGEQGTYEQYF
16	TRBD2	TRBV7-2	TRBJ2-3	CASSLVAGARTDTQYF
21	-	TRBV4-3	TRBJ2-7	CASSRHAARFESWGPTYEQYF
14	-	TRBV7-9	TRBJ2-7	CASSLTSSLYEQYF
14	-	TRBV27	TRBJ2-7	CATPPLGIIYEQYF
14	TRBD1	TRBV5-1	TRBJ2-7	CASSSSGQGKEQYF
14	-	TRBV19	TRBJ1-5	CASSIGTDSQPQHF
16	TRBD1	TRBV28	TRBJ2-7	CASSEAASGGLYEQYF
14	TRBD1	TRBV15	TRBJ2-5	CATQAGDRGETQYF
14	-	TRBV28	TRBJ1-1	CASSLDRMGTEAFF
16	-	TRBV5-6	TRBJ1-1	CASSPDRGARDTEAFF
16	-	TRBV27	TRBJ1-5	CASSLGRQYSNQPQHF
15	-	TRBV30	TRBJ2-2	CAWSGSGLRTGELFF
14	TRBD1	TRBV10-3	TRBJ1-4	CAISRGLWGEKLFF
16	-	TRBV4-3	TRBJ2-1	CASSQDTAPGRDEQFF
15	-	TRBV19	TRBJ2-7	CASSYRAAEPYEQYF
15	TRBD2	TRBV28	TRBJ2-1	CASSLWTSGNNEQFF
12	-	TRBV28	TRBJ1-1	CATPGQPAEAFF
14	TRBD1	TRBV5-1	TRBJ2-7	CASSTRDRSNEQYF
14	TRBD1	TRBV5-4	TRBJ1-1	CASSPDRPNTEAFF
15	-	TRBV4-1	TRBJ2-7	CASSQPTTAKYEQYF